Below are 2 T cell receptor beta chains sequenced from a single sample in a study of cytomegalovirus exposure and HLA in healthy donors. Sequenced by immunoSEQ multiplex PCR; TCRdb stores in-frame clones only, minus some. The sample lists about 83,000 clones, around 96% occurring once. Sample: PBMCs. The receptors stem from a woman aged 18-29 years in good health and CMV-seronegative.

This clone was seen only a few times. Here the CDR3 reads CASSTSGTGLSYTF. Here the CDR3 DNA reads TGTGCCAGCTCAACGAGCGGGACGGGATTGAGCTACACCTTC. This sequence joins TRBV18 and TRBJ1-2; D might be TRBD1 (5 bases). The CDR3 is made up of 14 amino acids. CDR1 and CDR2 (germline): KGHSH, LQKENI. V lost 5 bases, J lost 9 bases, and 19 bases lay in between.

This clone was seen a single time. V and J are TRBV7-2 and TRBJ2-3, with D hard to call. Per germline, CDR1 SGHTA and CDR2 FQGNSA. V lost 8 bases, J lost 2 bases, and 14 bases lay in between. The CDR3 extends over 14 amino acids. The CDR3 bases are TGTGCCAGCCAGCTGGCGGCGAACACAGATACGCAGTATTTT. This sequence encodes CASQLAANTDTQYF.